A selection of T cell receptor beta chains follows, all from one sample in a study of Tregs in tolerant kidney transplant recipients. TCRdb's copy holds only in-frame clones and misses some; the assay was immunoSEQ multiplex PCR. The sample contains tens of thousands of clones, roughly nine tenths of which appear only once. The source was CD4+ T cells from blood (PBMCs), collected 24 months after the transplant. These receptors all stem from a human patient who received a combined kidney and bone marrow transplant. Some T cells may be supplied by the graft donor. Both conserved end residues are part of each CDR3. Each record gives: CDR3 protein, CDR3 DNA, J gene, clone size, V gene, D gene. A D gene is named only where the DNA matches it firmly. Expanded clones are given a class, and other clones once, few, many or no size at all.

cdr3_aa: CASSFFSLIAGGRVGEQFF
cdr3_nt: TGTGCCAGCAGCTTTTTTTCGCTGATAGCGGGAGGTAGGGTCGGTGAGCAGTTCTTC
j_call: TRBJ2-1
clone_size: -
v_call: TRBV7-9
d_call: TRBD2

cdr3_aa: CASSYSSGLNTGELFF
cdr3_nt: TGTGCCAGCAGTTACTCCTCGGGACTTAACACCGGGGAGCTGTTTTTT
j_call: TRBJ2-2
clone_size: -
v_call: TRBV6-5
d_call: -

cdr3_aa: CAWSRFLADYEQYF
cdr3_nt: TGTGCCTGGAGTCGGTTTCTAGCCGACTACGAGCAGTACTTC
j_call: TRBJ2-7
clone_size: once
v_call: TRBV30
d_call: -

cdr3_aa: CASSFGHTLNYGYTF
cdr3_nt: TGTGCCAGCAGCTTCGGACACACCCTTAACTATGGCTACACCTTC
j_call: TRBJ1-2
clone_size: -
v_call: TRBV5-6
d_call: -

cdr3_aa: CASSTITVVETQYF
cdr3_nt: TGTGCCAGCAGTACCATCACGGTGGTAGAGACCCAGTACTTC
j_call: TRBJ2-5
clone_size: -
v_call: TRBV6-1
d_call: -

cdr3_aa: CASSPRSRGRSYNEQFF
cdr3_nt: TGTGCCAGCAGCCCACGTAGCAGGGGGCGGTCCTACAATGAGCAGTTCTTC
j_call: TRBJ2-1
clone_size: -
v_call: TRBV13
d_call: TRBD1

cdr3_aa: CASSLVLAGGRGELFF
cdr3_nt: TGTGCCAGCAGCTTGGTGCTAGCGGGAGGACGGGGGGAGCTGTTTTTT
j_call: TRBJ2-2
clone_size: -
v_call: TRBV5-6
d_call: TRBD2

cdr3_aa: CASSMPRRTGLPYGYTF
cdr3_nt: TGTGCCAGTAGTATGCCCCGGAGGACAGGGCTTCCCTATGGCTACACCTTC
j_call: TRBJ1-2
clone_size: -
v_call: TRBV19
d_call: TRBD1

cdr3_aa: CASSLRHGTYEQYF
cdr3_nt: TGCGCCAGCAGCCTAAGACACGGAACCTACGAGCAGTACTTC
j_call: TRBJ2-7
clone_size: -
v_call: TRBV4-3
d_call: -

cdr3_aa: CASSRPTGQGLNYEQYF
cdr3_nt: TGTGCCAGCAGCCGCCCGACGGGTCAGGGCTTGAACTACGAGCAGTACTTC
j_call: TRBJ2-7
clone_size: -
v_call: TRBV5-4
d_call: -

cdr3_aa: CASSQQVNTEAFF
cdr3_nt: TGTGCCAGCAGCCAACAGGTGAACACTGAAGCTTTCTTT
j_call: TRBJ1-1
clone_size: -
v_call: TRBV5-4
d_call: -

cdr3_aa: CASGRAFKTIGELFF
cdr3_nt: TGTGCCAGCGGGAGGGCCTTCAAAACCATCGGGGAGCTGTTTTTT
j_call: TRBJ2-2
clone_size: -
v_call: TRBV6-5
d_call: TRBD2

cdr3_aa: CASSTTGGAETQYF
cdr3_nt: TGCGCCAGCAGTACGACGGGGGGCGCAGAGACCCAGTACTTC
j_call: TRBJ2-5
clone_size: -
v_call: TRBV5-1
d_call: -

cdr3_aa: CASRAPGSSGHTGELFF
cdr3_nt: TGTGCCAGCAGGGCCCCGGGGTCTAGCGGCCACACCGGGGAGCTGTTTTTT
j_call: TRBJ2-2
clone_size: -
v_call: TRBV5-4
d_call: TRBD2

cdr3_aa: CASSWGQPYNSPLHF
cdr3_nt: TGTGCCAGCAGTTGGGGACAGCCCTATAATTCACCCCTCCACTTT
j_call: TRBJ1-6
clone_size: -
v_call: TRBV27
d_call: TRBD1

cdr3_aa: CASSSEGALVLSGNTIYF
cdr3_nt: TGCGCCAGCAGCTCCGAGGGTGCCCTAGTACTCTCTGGAAACACCATATATTTT
j_call: TRBJ1-3
clone_size: -
v_call: TRBV5-1
d_call: -

cdr3_aa: CASRLGQSTDTQYF
cdr3_nt: TGTGCCAGCAGGCTAGGACAGAGCACAGATACGCAGTATTTT
j_call: TRBJ2-3
clone_size: -
v_call: TRBV6-5
d_call: -

cdr3_aa: CASSPRTGGNTEAFF
cdr3_nt: TGTGCCAGCTCACCACGGACAGGGGGGAACACTGAAGCTTTCTTT
j_call: TRBJ1-1
clone_size: -
v_call: TRBV18
d_call: TRBD1

cdr3_aa: CAFRQGWNNSPLHF
cdr3_nt: TGTGCCTTTAGACAGGGGTGGAATAATTCCCCCCTCCACTTT
j_call: TRBJ1-6
clone_size: -
v_call: TRBV30
d_call: TRBD1

cdr3_aa: CASSPSSDTQYF
cdr3_nt: TGTGCCAGCTCACCCAGTTCAGATACGCAGTATTTT
j_call: TRBJ2-3
clone_size: -
v_call: TRBV18
d_call: -

cdr3_aa: CASSLGTGDYGYTF
cdr3_nt: TGCGCCAGCAGCTTGGGGACAGGAGACTATGGCTACACCTTC
j_call: TRBJ1-2
clone_size: -
v_call: TRBV5-1
d_call: TRBD1

cdr3_aa: CASSLGTGLSYEQYF
cdr3_nt: TGTGCCAGCAGTCTAGGGACAGGGCTGAGCTACGAGCAGTACTTC
j_call: TRBJ2-7
clone_size: -
v_call: TRBV27
d_call: TRBD1

cdr3_aa: CASRRQGGNSPLHF
cdr3_nt: TGTGCCAGCAGGAGACAGGGGGGAAATTCACCCCTCCACTTT
j_call: TRBJ1-6
clone_size: -
v_call: TRBV6-5
d_call: TRBD1

cdr3_aa: CASSSHLVPYEQYF
cdr3_nt: TGTGCCAGCAGCTCCCACCTAGTACCTTACGAGCAGTACTTC
j_call: TRBJ2-7
clone_size: -
v_call: TRBV5-6
d_call: -

cdr3_aa: CASSQDGRGRYF
cdr3_nt: TGCGCCAGCAGCCAAGATGGCCGGGGTCGGTACTTC
j_call: TRBJ2-7
clone_size: -
v_call: TRBV4-1
d_call: -

cdr3_aa: CASSLFGTSGVTDTQYF
cdr3_nt: TGCGCCAGCAGCTTGTTCGGAACTAGCGGGGTTACAGATACGCAGTATTTT
j_call: TRBJ2-3
clone_size: -
v_call: TRBV5-1
d_call: TRBD2

cdr3_aa: CASSTGLAGPYEQYF
cdr3_nt: TGTGCCAGCAGTACGGGACTAGCGGGACCCTACGAGCAGTACTTC
j_call: TRBJ2-7
clone_size: -
v_call: TRBV11-2
d_call: TRBD2

cdr3_aa: CASSSSGTGISKAFF
cdr3_nt: TGTGCCAGCAGCTCTTCCGGGACAGGGATAAGCAAAGCTTTCTTT
j_call: TRBJ1-1
clone_size: once
v_call: TRBV7-3
d_call: TRBD1

cdr3_aa: CASSPRNGLGSGANVLTF
cdr3_nt: TGTGCCAGCTCACCACGTAACGGACTTGGCTCTGGGGCCAACGTCCTGACTTTC
j_call: TRBJ2-6
clone_size: -
v_call: TRBV18
d_call: -

cdr3_aa: CASSPGRGDYNEQFF
cdr3_nt: TGTGCCAGCAGTCCGGGACGGGGGGATTACAATGAGCAGTTCTTC
j_call: TRBJ2-1
clone_size: -
v_call: TRBV5-4
d_call: TRBD2

cdr3_aa: CASSQGGQRQETQYF
cdr3_nt: TGCGCCAGCAGCCAAGGGGGGCAGCGGCAAGAGACCCAGTACTTC
j_call: TRBJ2-5
clone_size: -
v_call: TRBV4-1
d_call: -

cdr3_aa: CSVGRTALHGELFF
cdr3_nt: TGCAGCGTTGGAAGGACAGCACTACACGGGGAGCTGTTTTTT
j_call: TRBJ2-2
clone_size: -
v_call: TRBV29-1
d_call: -

cdr3_aa: CASNRRGPTYEQYF
cdr3_nt: TGTGCCAGCAATCGCAGGGGGCCCACCTACGAGCAGTACTTC
j_call: TRBJ2-7
clone_size: -
v_call: TRBV6-1
d_call: TRBD1

cdr3_aa: CASSPNAFAGARYEQYF
cdr3_nt: TGTGCCAGCTCACCAAACGCCTTTGCGGGAGCTCGGTACGAGCAGTACTTC
j_call: TRBJ2-7
clone_size: -
v_call: TRBV18
d_call: TRBD2

cdr3_aa: CASSQEFAKPYTQYF
cdr3_nt: TGCGCCAGCAGCCAAGAATTCGCCAAGCCTTATACGCAGTATTTT
j_call: TRBJ2-3
clone_size: -
v_call: TRBV4-3
d_call: -

cdr3_aa: CASMRVQGANGYTF
cdr3_nt: TGTGCCAGCATGCGGGTACAGGGGGCGAATGGCTACACCTTC
j_call: TRBJ1-2
clone_size: -
v_call: TRBV7-9
d_call: TRBD1